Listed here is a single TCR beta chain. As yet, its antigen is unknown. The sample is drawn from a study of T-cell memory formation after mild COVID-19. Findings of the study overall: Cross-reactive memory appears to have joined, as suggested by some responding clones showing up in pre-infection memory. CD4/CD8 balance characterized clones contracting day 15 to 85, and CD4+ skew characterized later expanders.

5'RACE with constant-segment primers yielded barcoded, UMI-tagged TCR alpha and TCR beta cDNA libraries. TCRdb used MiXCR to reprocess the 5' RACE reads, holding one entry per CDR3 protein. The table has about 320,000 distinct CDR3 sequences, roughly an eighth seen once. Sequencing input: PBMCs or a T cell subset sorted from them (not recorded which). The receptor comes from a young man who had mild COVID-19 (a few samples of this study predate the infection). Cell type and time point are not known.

The DNA for the CDR3 is TGCGCCAGCAGCCCAAGCAGGGTGGGCGCTGAAGCTTTCTTT. As protein: CASSPSRVGAEAFF. The V call is TRBV4-3, the J call TRBJ1-1; tentatively, D is TRBD1 (5 bases). Germline loops: CDR1 LGHNA, CDR2 YSLEER. V was clipped by 4 bases and J by 6 bases, with 15 bases between them. CDR3 length: 14 amino acids.